This record covers a single TCR beta chain. Its antigen is undetermined. The data belong to a study of blood T cells in healthy people across ages. Whole-study findings and limits: In older individuals, TCR beta diversity per million T cells was lower, falling roughly linearly with age. It was held that the diversity estimates obtained from one million T cells were underestimates. With naive T cell percentage, TCR beta diversity showed a strong correlation.

V was pared by 0 bases and J by 8 bases, with 7 bases of the junction left unmatched. CDR1 and CDR2 from the germline V gene are KGHDR and SFDVKD. CDR3 length: 16 amino acids. In each sample, at least 6.5 million PBMCs were isolated. A J-beta primer mix and a sample-barcoded 5' primer were used in a second PCR of about 6 to 12 cycles. TCRdb redid the calling of the 5' RACE reads with MiXCR, one entry per CDR3 protein. The sample consists of about 1.5 million distinct CDR3 sequences, roughly 43% of them appearing once. The sequence came from a woman aged 18-29 years in good health. The sample comprised blood. The J gene is TRBJ1-2, the V gene TRBV24-1, with 11 bases that match TRBD1. In DNA form, the CDR3 reads TGTGCCACCAGTGATTTGCAGGACAGGGGGCTTTGGGGCTACACCTTC. Translation gives CATSDLQDRGLWGYTF.